The 10 T cell receptor beta chains in this list originate from one sample, sequenced in a study of human T cells and chemical hapten exposure. The time point is: patch test 1, 2 weeks after DPC sensitization. The treatment here: therapeutic diphenylcyclopropenone sensitization with weekly scalp DPC. One entry per CDR3 protein results from TCRdb running MiXCR on the RACE reads. The data contain just under 350,000 distinct CDR3 sequences, about 7% of them singletons. The sample in question was whole blood, obtained in connection with sensitization to the hapten diphenylcyclopropenone (DPC). These receptor sequences come from a young woman with alopecia areata. Some clones in this sample may be carry-over from other donors' samples.

This clonotype was counted a few times. V usage is TRBV4-2 and J usage is TRBJ1-1; TRBD1 agrees at 7 bases. V lost 1 base to trimming and J lost 4 bases; unmatched junction nucleotides: 12. The CDR3 is 17 amino acids. Germline-derived CDR1 and CDR2 are LGHNA and YNFKEQ. The CDR3 coding sequence is TGTGCCAGCAGCCAAGCGGGCCTAAGGGACAGAGCCACTGAAGCTTTCTTT. It encodes CASSQAGLRDRATEAFF.

This clonotype showed up many times. V usage is TRBV7-8 and J usage is TRBJ2-2; 10 bases map to TRBD1. CDR3 length equals 15 residues. V was pared by 4 bases and J by 5 bases, with 4 bases of the junction left unmatched. Germline V gene data show CDR1 as SGHVS and CDR2 as FQNEAQ. The CDR3 reads CASSSGQGMTGELFF. The CDR3 DNA follows: TGTGCCAGCAGCTCGGGACAGGGGATGACCGGGGAGCTGTTTTTT.

V gene TRBV27 combines with J gene TRBJ2-7, with no clear D. The germline V and J ends were trimmed by 0 bases and 6 bases, with 12 bases remaining between them. The CDR3 spans 14 residues. In germline, CDR1 is MNHEY, CDR2 SMNVEV (reference sequence). The CDR3 is CASSLSGQVSEQYF. The CDR3 DNA reads TGTGCCAGCAGTTTATCGGGTCAAGTTTCCGAGCAGTACTTC.

This clonotype was detected a few times. The chain employs TRBV20-1 and TRBJ2-3; the match to TRBD2 covers 9 bases. This CDR3 region has 16 residues. Per the germline V gene, CDR1 is DFQATT and CDR2 is SNEGSKA (reference sequence). V dropped 3 bases and J dropped 0; count of bases not matched to a gene: 7. CDR3 sequence: CSARSIAGVSTDTQYF. The DNA of the CDR3 is TGCAGTGCTAGGTCAATAGCGGGGGTGAGCACAGATACGCAGTATTTT.

The rearrangement joins TRBV6-5 to TRBJ1-6; maybe TRBD1 (5 bases). CDR3 length: 16 residues. V lost 0 bases to trimming and J lost 8 bases, with 14 bases between them. Germline CDR1 and CDR2: MNHEY and SVGAGI. Written as DNA, the CDR3 is TGTGCCAGCAGTTACTCATTCTGGGGGGAGGATTCACCCCTCCACTTT. It codes for CASSYSFWGEDSPLHF.

This clonotype has ten or more counts. The chain has TRBV7-9 and TRBJ2-7; D remains ambiguous. CDR1 and CDR2 from the germline V gene are SEHNR and FQNEAQ (reference sequence). This CDR3 spans 13 amino acids. Trimming shortened V by 7 bases and J by 4 bases, and 14 bases separated the two germline ends. DNA for the CDR3: TGTGCCAGCACCCGTGGCCAAGAGTACGAGCAGTACTTC. Translating gives CASTRGQEYEQYF. Variable domain in full (rest from reference TRBV7-9 and TRBJ2-7): DTGVSQNPRHKITKRGQNVTFRCDPISEHNRLYWYRQTLGQGPEFLTYFQNEAQLEKSRLLSDRFSAERPKGSFSTLEIQRTEQGDSAMYLCASTRGQEYEQYFGPGTRLTVT.

In this sample, this clonotype turned up many times. This chain links TRBV2 with TRBJ2-2; 8 positions agree with TRBD2. This CDR3 is 18 amino acids long. The V gene's germline CDR1 is SNHLY and CDR2 FYNNEI. Trimming took 1 base from V and 0 from J; bases not matched to a gene: 7. This chain's CDR3 is CASSEGLAGIANTGELFF. The CDR3 nucleotides read TGTGCCAGCAGTGAAGGGTTAGCGGGGATAGCGAACACCGGGGAGCTGTTTTTT.

This clonotype was seen only a few times. V and J are TRBV7-2 and TRBJ1-6; TRBD1 might be the D (6 bases). CDR3 length: 16 residues. With 4 bases removed from V and 7 bases from J, the gap between germline ends came to 17 bases. Germline assignment: CDR1 SGHTA and CDR2 FQGNSA. The CDR3 loop reads CASSSTNRELNSPLHF. The CDR3 region has the DNA TGTGCCAGCAGCTCTACAAACAGGGAGCTCAATTCACCCCTCCACTTT.

The chain employs TRBV14 and TRBJ1-1, with D possibly TRBD1 on 5 matching bases. The germline V gene encodes CDR1 SGHDN and CDR2 FVKESK. V lost 1 base, J lost 4 bases, and 10 bases lay in between. The CDR3 covers 14 residues. In nucleotides, the CDR3 is TGTGCCAGCAGCCAAGTAAGGGGCATCACTGAAGCTTTCTTT. Its protein product is CASSQVRGITEAFF.

This chain joins TRBV6-1 and TRBJ2-3; 8 nucleotides match TRBD1. V trimming: 3 bases; J trimming: 0 bases; junction bases outside the gene matches: 8. Germline V gene lookup returns CDR1 MNHNS and CDR2 SASEGT. The CDR3 has 17 amino acids. The CDR3: CASSDPSQGASTDTQYF. The CDR3 DNA reads as TGTGCCAGCAGTGATCCCAGTCAGGGGGCTAGCACAGATACGCAGTATTTT.